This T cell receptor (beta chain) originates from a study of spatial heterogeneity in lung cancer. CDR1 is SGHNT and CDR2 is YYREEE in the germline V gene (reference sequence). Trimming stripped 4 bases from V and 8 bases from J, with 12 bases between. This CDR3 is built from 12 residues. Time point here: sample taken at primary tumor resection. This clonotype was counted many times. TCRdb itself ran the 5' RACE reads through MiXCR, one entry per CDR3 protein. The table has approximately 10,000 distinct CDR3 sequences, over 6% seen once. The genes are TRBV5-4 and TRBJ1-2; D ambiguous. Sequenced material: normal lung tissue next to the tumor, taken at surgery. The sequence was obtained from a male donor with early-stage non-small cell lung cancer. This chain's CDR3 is CASSPNMVGYTF. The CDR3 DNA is TGTGCCAGCAGCCCAAACATGGTAGGCTACACCTTC.